The 30 T cell receptor beta chains below were found in one sample sequenced in a study of blood T cell repertoires in COVID-19. Sequencing was performed with immunoSEQ multiplex PCR; in TCRdb, only in-frame clones are kept and a portion is missing. The sample has 75,000 to 90,000 clones, 90% seen once; the top ten hold 6.5% to 8%. The specimen sequenced was peripheral blood. The receptors derive from a man younger than 35 with COVID-19, enrolled during active disease.

This clone appeared a single time. The CDR3 here is CASSSYSYNEQFF. The CDR3 DNA is TGTGCCAGCAGTTCGTACTCCTACAATGAGCAGTTCTTC. The chain carries TRBV27 and TRBJ2-1; D gene unclear. This CDR3 contains 13 residues. Trimming stripped 4 bases from V and 0 bases from J, with 4 bases between. Germline loops: CDR1 MNHEY, CDR2 SMNVEV (reference sequence).

The chain is built from TRBV29-1 and TRBJ2-3, with TRBD2 matching over 10 bases. This CDR3 comprises 15 residues. Trimming took 6 bases from V and 6 from J; bases not matched to a gene: 12. CDR1 is SQVTM and CDR2 is ANQGSEA in the germline V gene. The DNA of the CDR3 is TGCAGCGTAAACCTAGCGGGAGAGAGTGGCGATACGCAGTATTTT. Amino acid sequence: CSVNLAGESGDTQYF.

The chain employs TRBV28 and TRBJ1-5; D remains unclear. This CDR3 is built from 13 residues. Per germline, CDR1 MDHEN and CDR2 SYDVKM. V lost 6 bases, J lost 10 bases, and 16 bases lay in between. CDR3 in DNA: TGTGCCAGCAGCGGGAACGATCCGCGTCCCCAGCATTTT. Its translation is CASSGNDPRPQHF. The entire variable domain, with the rest obtained from reference TRBV28 and TRBJ1-5, is as follows: DVKVTQSSRYLVKRTGEKVFLECVQDMDHENMFWYRQDPGLGLRLIYFSYDVKMKEKGDIPEGYSVSREKKERFSLILESASTNQTSMYLCASSGNDPRPQHFGDGTRLSIL.

This chain links TRBV27 with TRBJ1-1; 11 nucleotides align to TRBD1. The CDR3 contains 15 residues. Losses at the gene ends were 8 bases for V and 4 bases for J; bases not matched to a gene: 9. The germline V gene has CDR1 MNHEY and CDR2 SMNVEV (reference sequence). As DNA, the CDR3 is TGTGCCAGCGGCCCCGGGACAGGGGGTGGCACTGAAGCTTTCTTT. Amino acids: CASGPGTGGGTEAFF.

The DNA for the CDR3 is TGTGCCAGTAGTTCCGGGACAGCTCATAATTCACCCCTCCACTTT. It is translated as CASSSGTAHNSPLHF. The chain couples TRBV19 to TRBJ1-6, with TRBD1 matching over 7 bases. The CDR3 length is 15 residues. V dropped 5 bases and J dropped 5; count of bases not matched to a gene: 6. Per the germline V gene, CDR1 is LNHDA and CDR2 is SQIVND (reference sequence).

The J gene is TRBJ1-6, the V gene TRBV29-1, with a possible D match to TRBD1 (6 bases). V was cut by 6 bases and J by 7 bases, with 16 bases left in between. The germline V gene has CDR1 SQVTM and CDR2 ANQGSEA. There are 14 residues in the CDR3. CDR3 coding DNA: TGCAGCGTCCGCCCAGGGGCTGAGAATTCACCCCTCCACTTT. Its protein is CSVRPGAENSPLHF.

The chain couples TRBV7-8 to TRBJ2-3; D is possibly TRBD1 (6 bases). CDR1 is SGHVS, CDR2 FQNEAQ, per germline. V was cut by 5 bases and J by 0 bases, with 9 bases left in between. This CDR3 region has 14 residues. This CDR3 is CASSQDRSTDTQYF. CDR3 sequence (DNA): TGTGCCAGCAGCCAGGACAGAAGCACAGATACGCAGTATTTT.

The chain uses TRBV19 and TRBJ1-5; D gene unclear. Germline values: CDR1 LNHDA, CDR2 SQIVND (reference sequence). This CDR3 comprises 13 residues. Trimming removed 8 bases at V and 5 bases at J, with 13 bases between. CDR3 nucleotides: TGTGCCAGTGGCGGAGGGCCCTATCAGCCCCAGCATTTT. Its translation: CASGGGPYQPQHF.

The rearrangement uses TRBV18 and TRBJ2-2; TRBD2 matches 7 bases. CDR1 is KGHSH and CDR2 is LQKENI in the germline V gene. Trimming removed 6 bases from V and 3 bases from J; junction bases left unmatched: 7. The CDR3 sequence is 15 residues long. CDR3 coding DNA: TGTGCCAGCTCCCCCGGGACTACCTACACCGGGGAGCTGTTTTTT. As protein: CASSPGTTYTGELFF.

This clone was found once. This chain joins TRBV25-1 and TRBJ1-5, with TRBD1 as a possible D gene (6 bases). Germline V gives CDR1 MGHDK, CDR2 SYGVNS. The CDR3 contains 16 residues. V was pared by 4 bases and J by 4 bases, with 17 bases between. CDR3 coding DNA: TGTGCCAGCAGTGCAGGGGTGGACCCCTTTAATCAGCCCCAGCATTTT. It yields the protein CASSAGVDPFNQPQHF.

The chain employs TRBV5-4 and TRBJ1-2; a weak D match, TRBD1 (5 bases). The V gene's germline CDR1 is SGHNT and CDR2 YYREEE (reference sequence). V was shortened by 4 bases and J by 3 bases, with 10 bases between the two germline ends. The CDR3 consists of 13 residues. The CDR3 nucleotides are TGTGCCAGCAGCCATCAGGGTGACTATGGCTACACCTTC. This encodes CASSHQGDYGYTF.

This chain joins TRBV7-2 and TRBJ2-3, with D tentatively TRBD1 (5 bases). The CDR3 is made up of 15 amino acids. V was shortened by 1 base and J by 11 bases, with 19 bases between the two germline ends. Germline CDR1 reads SGHTA; CDR2 reads FQGNSA. CDR3 DNA: TGTGCCAGCAGCTTAGGAAGGGTCGCGGACACGAAGCAGTATTTT. Its translation: CASSLGRVADTKQYF.

This CDR3 is CASSQGQEGSYEQYF. The CDR3 bases are TGTGCCAGCAGCCAGGGACAGGAAGGGTCCTACGAGCAGTACTTC. The chain has TRBV3-1 (or the pseudogene TRBV3-2) and TRBJ2-7; the match to TRBD1 covers 8 bases. In germline, CDR1 is LGHDT, CDR2 YNNKEL (reference sequence). CDR3 length: 15 residues. J lost 1 base, V lost 3 bases, and 5 bases had no gene match.

The chain has TRBV5-4 and TRBJ2-7; 13 nucleotides align to TRBD2. Trimming at V came to 4 bases and at J to 7 bases, leaving 8 bases not matched to a gene. Germline CDR1 SGHNT, CDR2 YYREEE (reference sequence). CDR3 length equals 15 residues. The CDR3 DNA follows: TGTGCCAGCAGCCTAGGACTAGCGGGAGTAGGGGAGCAGTACTTC. Translating it yields CASSLGLAGVGEQYF.

This clone was counted between two and nine times. J is TRBJ1-6 and V is TRBV19; no firm D call. The CDR3 has 12 amino acids. Between the trimmed V and J ends, which lost 3 bases and 7 bases, there was a span of 4 bases. Germline V gene lookup returns CDR1 LNHDA and CDR2 SQIVND (reference sequence). This CDR3 reads CASSIGNSPLHF. As DNA, the CDR3 is TGTGCCAGTAGTATCGGGAATTCACCCCTCCACTTT.

As regards this clone: The sample carries other DNA sequences with the same CDR3. The chain carries TRBV28 and TRBJ2-7; TRBD2 might be the D (5 bases). This CDR3 has 12 residues. V was cut by 8 bases and J by 0 bases, with 8 bases left in between. Per the germline V gene, CDR1 is MDHEN and CDR2 is SYDVKM. This chain's CDR3 is CASSSGSYEQYF. The DNA for the CDR3 is TGTGCCAGCTCAAGCGGCTCCTACGAGCAGTACTTC.

V is TRBV28 and J is TRBJ1-5, with D hard to call. CDR1 and CDR2 from the germline V gene are MDHEN and SYDVKM. This CDR3 has 17 residues. V dropped 4 bases and J dropped 5 bases, with 21 bases sitting between them. CDR3 DNA sequence: TGTGCCAGCAGTTCCGTGGCAGGCCCTTTCGTCTATCAGCCCCAGCATTTT. Residues: CASSSVAGPFVYQPQHF.

CDR3 loop: CASSSGQGTTPLHF. The CDR3 nucleotides are TGTGCCAGCAGTTCTGGACAGGGGACAACACCCCTCCACTTT. The J gene is TRBJ1-6, the V gene TRBV2, with TRBD1 identical over 9 bases. This CDR3 is built from 14 residues. Trimming took 5 bases from V and 11 from J; bases not matched to a gene: 7. The germline gives CDR1 SNHLY, CDR2 FYNNEI.

V gene TRBV27 combines with J gene TRBJ1-4; possibly TRBD1 for D (5 bases). The CDR3 is 15 amino acids. V was clipped by 5 bases and J by 2 bases, with 12 bases between them. Per the germline V gene, CDR1 is MNHEY and CDR2 is SMNVEV (reference sequence). The CDR3 nucleotides are TGTGCCAGCAGTCTTTCGGGGGGGACTAATGAAAAACTGTTTTTT. It encodes CASSLSGGTNEKLFF.

In its sample, this clone was seen many times. The rearrangement links TRBV4-3 to TRBJ1-4; 10 bases agree with TRBD1. The CDR3 runs 16 residues. With V trimmed by 3 bases and J by 6 bases, 7 bases remained unmatched. Germline loops: CDR1 LGHNA, CDR2 YSLEER. CDR3 sequence reads: CASSQNTGTGDEKLFF. The CDR3 DNA follows: TGCGCCAGCAGCCAGAACACCGGGACAGGGGATGAAAAACTGTTTTTT.

This chain connects TRBV27 to TRBJ1-2; TRBD1 might be the D (5 bases). Germline V gene lookup returns CDR1 MNHEY and CDR2 SMNVEV (reference sequence). This CDR3 spans 15 amino acids. V lost 0 bases and J 8 bases, leaving 16 bases between the germline ends. The CDR3 is CASSLSGRASGGYTF. DNA of the CDR3: TGTGCCAGCAGTTTATCGGGCAGGGCATCGGGCGGCTACACCTTC.

The CDR3 reads CATGTGGSNSPLHF. Written as DNA, the CDR3 is TGTGCCACCGGGACAGGGGGCTCTAATTCACCCCTCCACTTT. The chain has TRBV15 and TRBJ1-6; 12 bases line up with TRBD1. With 8 bases clipped from V and 6 bases from J, the junction kept 2 bases outside the gene matches. The CDR3 runs 14 residues. CDR1 and CDR2 (germline): LNHNV, YYDKDF (reference sequence).

This chain joins TRBV11-2 and TRBJ1-1, with D tentatively TRBD1 (5 bases). The V and J ends lost 1 base and 8 bases respectively, with 11 bases between them. The CDR3 covers 13 residues. The germline CDR1 and CDR2 sequences are SGHAT and FQNNGV. The CDR3 protein is CASSLGPGPEAFF. The CDR3 coding sequence is TGTGCCAGCAGCTTAGGTCCAGGGCCCGAAGCTTTCTTT. Supplemented by reference TRBV11-2 and TRBJ1-1, the full variable domain reads EAGVAQSPRYKIIEKRQSVAFWCNPISGHATLYWYQQILGQGPKLLIQFQNNGVVDDSQLPKDRFSAERLKGVDSTLKIQPAKLEDSAVYLCASSLGPGPEAFFGQGTRLTVV.

The chain couples TRBV9 to TRBJ1-2; D might be TRBD1 (6 bases). This CDR3 spans 13 amino acids. Germline CDR1 and CDR2: SGDLS and YYNGEE. V was shortened by 3 bases and J by 7 bases, with 13 bases between the two germline ends. The CDR3 DNA reads TGTGCCAGCAGCGGAGGATTAGGGGGTGGCTACACCTTC. Encoded protein: CASSGGLGGGYTF.

This clone was seen only once. The chain recombines TRBV9 with TRBJ1-6; 8 bases agree with TRBD1. CDR1 is SGDLS and CDR2 is YYNGEE in the germline V gene. The CDR3 spans 14 residues. After removal of 6 bases from V and 6 bases from J, the junction contained 5 bases not matched to a gene. The CDR3: CASTAGGVNSPLHF. The CDR3 region has the DNA TGTGCCAGCACCGCAGGGGGCGTTAATTCACCCCTCCACTTT. Full variable domain (rest looked up from reference TRBV9 and TRBJ1-6): DSGVTQTPKHLITATGQRVTLRCSPRSGDLSVYWYQQSLDQGLQFLIQYYNGEERAKGNILERFSAQQFPDLHSELNLSSLELGDSALYFCASTAGGVNSPLHFGNGTRLTVT.

The chain uses TRBV28 and TRBJ1-5; D unresolved. Germline CDR1 MDHEN, CDR2 SYDVKM. This CDR3 is built from 14 residues. Trimming cost V 1 base and J 5 bases, with 9 bases left between them. The CDR3 loop reads CASSLSNLDQPQHF. DNA of the CDR3: TGTGCCAGCAGTTTATCTAACTTGGATCAGCCCCAGCATTTT.

The chain joins TRBV11-2 to TRBJ2-7; D is uncertain. CDR3 size: 11 residues. The V gene lost 0 bases and the J gene lost 9 bases, with 6 bases spanning the gap. The germline V gene has CDR1 SGHAT and CDR2 FQNNGV. In DNA form, the CDR3 reads TGTGCCAGCAGCTTAGAGTGGCTGCAGTACTTC. Translated: CASSLEWLQYF. The full variable domain, completed using reference TRBV11-2 and TRBJ2-7, is EAGVAQSPRYKIIEKRQSVAFWCNPISGHATLYWYQQILGQGPKLLIQFQNNGVVDDSQLPKDRFSAERLKGVDSTLKIQPAKLEDSAVYLCASSLEWLQYFGPGTRLTVT.

This chain uses TRBV5-1 with TRBJ1-6, with D possibly matching TRBD1 (5 bases). The CDR3 totals 16 residues. V shed 5 bases and J shed 5 bases, with 17 bases lying between them. CDR1 SGHRS and CDR2 YFSETQ come from the germline V gene. CDR3 sequence reads: CASRLYSGQHNSPLHF. The CDR3, as DNA: TGCGCCAGCAGACTTTACTCAGGGCAGCATAATTCACCCCTCCACTTT.

This clone showed up just a few times. This sequence joins TRBV5-6 and TRBJ1-6; 7 bases fit TRBD1. Losses at the gene ends were 1 base for V and 8 bases for J; bases not matched to a gene: 6. This CDR3 is built from 15 residues. Germline CDR1 reads SGHDT; CDR2 reads YYEEEE. The CDR3 nucleotides are TGTGCCAGCAGCTTGCAGGGGGTGTACGATTCACCCCTCCACTTT. Translation: CASSLQGVYDSPLHF.

The V gene is TRBV28, the J gene TRBJ2-7; D might be TRBD2 (6 bases). The CDR3 length is 12 residues. Germline CDR1 is MDHEN and CDR2 is SYDVKM. The V gene lost 5 bases and the J gene lost 3 bases, with 8 bases spanning the gap. The CDR3 loop reads CASSTSSYEQYF. The CDR3, as DNA: TGTGCCAGCAGTACTAGCAGCTACGAGCAGTACTTC.